This TCR beta chain was identified in a study of blood T cell repertoires in COVID-19. The V gene's germline CDR1 is LNHDA and CDR2 SQIVND (reference sequence). This CDR3 is 16 amino acids long. V shed 5 bases, J shed 0 bases, and the junction held 10 bases outside the gene matches. The protocol was immunoSEQ multiplex PCR, while the TCRdb copy is restricted to in-frame clones and leaves out a portion. The sample consists of a few hundred thousand clones, around 90% of them appearing once. Input material: peripheral blood. The sequence was obtained from a man aged 50-60 years with active or convalescent COVID-19. The rearrangement joins TRBV19 to TRBJ2-7; 7 bases map to TRBD2. CDR3 bases: TGTGCCAGTAGTTCTCGAGGAGCGGGGTTCTCCTACGAGCAGTACTTC. It is translated as CASSSRGAGFSYEQYF.